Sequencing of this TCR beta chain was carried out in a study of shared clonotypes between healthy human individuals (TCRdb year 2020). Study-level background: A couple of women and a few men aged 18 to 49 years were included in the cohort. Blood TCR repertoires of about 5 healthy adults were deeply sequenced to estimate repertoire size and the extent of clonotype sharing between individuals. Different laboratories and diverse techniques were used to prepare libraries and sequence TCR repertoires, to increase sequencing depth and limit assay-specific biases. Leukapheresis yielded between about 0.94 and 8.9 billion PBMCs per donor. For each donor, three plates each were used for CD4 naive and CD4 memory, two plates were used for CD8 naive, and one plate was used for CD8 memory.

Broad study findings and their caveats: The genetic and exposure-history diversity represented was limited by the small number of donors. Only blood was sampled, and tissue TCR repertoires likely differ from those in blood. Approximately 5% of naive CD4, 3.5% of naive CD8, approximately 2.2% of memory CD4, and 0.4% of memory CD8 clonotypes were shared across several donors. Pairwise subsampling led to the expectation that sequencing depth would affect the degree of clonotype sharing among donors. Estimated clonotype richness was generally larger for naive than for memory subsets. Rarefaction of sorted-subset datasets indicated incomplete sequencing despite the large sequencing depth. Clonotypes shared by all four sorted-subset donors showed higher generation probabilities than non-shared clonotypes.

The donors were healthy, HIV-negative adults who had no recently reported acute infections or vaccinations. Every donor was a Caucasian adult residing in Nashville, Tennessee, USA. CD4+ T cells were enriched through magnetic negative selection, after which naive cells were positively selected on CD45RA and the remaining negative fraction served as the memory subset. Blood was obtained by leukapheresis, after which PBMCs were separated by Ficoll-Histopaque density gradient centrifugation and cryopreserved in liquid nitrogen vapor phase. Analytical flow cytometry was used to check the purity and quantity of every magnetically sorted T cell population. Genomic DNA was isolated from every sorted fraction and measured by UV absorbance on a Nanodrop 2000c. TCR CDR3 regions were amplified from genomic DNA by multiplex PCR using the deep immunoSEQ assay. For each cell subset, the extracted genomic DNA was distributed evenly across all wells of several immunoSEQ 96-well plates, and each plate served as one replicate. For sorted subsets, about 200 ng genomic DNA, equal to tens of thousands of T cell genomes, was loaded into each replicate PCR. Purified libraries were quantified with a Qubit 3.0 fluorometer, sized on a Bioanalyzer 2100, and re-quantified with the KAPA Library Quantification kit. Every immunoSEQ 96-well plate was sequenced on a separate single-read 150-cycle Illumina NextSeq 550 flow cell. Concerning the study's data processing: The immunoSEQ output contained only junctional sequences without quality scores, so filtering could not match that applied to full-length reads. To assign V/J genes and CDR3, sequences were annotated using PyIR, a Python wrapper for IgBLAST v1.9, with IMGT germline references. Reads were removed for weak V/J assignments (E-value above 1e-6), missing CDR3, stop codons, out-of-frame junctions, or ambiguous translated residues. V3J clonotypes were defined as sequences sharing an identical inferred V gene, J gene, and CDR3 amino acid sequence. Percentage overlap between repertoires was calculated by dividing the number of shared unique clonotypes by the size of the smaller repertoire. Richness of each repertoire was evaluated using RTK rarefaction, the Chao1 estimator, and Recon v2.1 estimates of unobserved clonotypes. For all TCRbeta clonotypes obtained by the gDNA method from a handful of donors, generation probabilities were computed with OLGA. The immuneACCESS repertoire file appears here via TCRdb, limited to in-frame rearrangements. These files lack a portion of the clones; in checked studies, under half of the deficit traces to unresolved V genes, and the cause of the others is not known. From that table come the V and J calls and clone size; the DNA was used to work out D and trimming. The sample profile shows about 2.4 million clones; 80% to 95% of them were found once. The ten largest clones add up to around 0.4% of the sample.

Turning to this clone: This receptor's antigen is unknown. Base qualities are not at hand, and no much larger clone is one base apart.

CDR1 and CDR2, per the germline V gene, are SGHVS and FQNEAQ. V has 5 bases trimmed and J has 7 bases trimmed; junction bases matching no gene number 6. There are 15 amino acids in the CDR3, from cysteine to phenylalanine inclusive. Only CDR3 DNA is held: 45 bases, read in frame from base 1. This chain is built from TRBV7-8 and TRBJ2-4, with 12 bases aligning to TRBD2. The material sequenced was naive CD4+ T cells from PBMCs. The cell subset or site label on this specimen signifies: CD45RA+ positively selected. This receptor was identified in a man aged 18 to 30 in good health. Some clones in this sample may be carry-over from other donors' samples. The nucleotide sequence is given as TGTGCCAGCAGCAACGCCCTAGCGGGAGGGAACATTCAGTACTTC. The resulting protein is CASSNALAGGNIQYF.